These T cell receptor beta chains were read from a single sample in a study of identical twins. MiXCR was run by TCRdb on the 5' RACE reads, yielding one entry per CDR3 protein. The table includes about 720,000 distinct CDR3 sequences, 8% to 9% detected once. These data also featured in a second study, about yellow fever vaccine responses in identical twins.

The sequenced sample was PBMCs. The receptors come from a woman younger than 30 in good health. The CDR3 runs from the conserved cysteine through the conserved F or W.

V gene: TRBV6-2/TRBV6-3
J gene: TRBJ2-1
CDR3 protein: CASRLGVTAPYNEQFF

V gene: TRBV12-3/TRBV12-4
J gene: TRBJ2-2
CDR3 protein: CASSIQGRGANTGELFF

V gene: TRBV6-1
J gene: TRBJ1-4
CDR3 protein: CASRVGQRPNEKLFF

V gene: TRBV10-3
J gene: TRBJ2-3
CDR3 protein: CAISDTTRYADTQYF

V gene: TRBV6-1
J gene: TRBJ2-1
CDR3 protein: CASTDRARNEQFF

V gene: TRBV3-1
J gene: TRBJ2-7
CDR3 protein: CASSRLADEQYF

V gene: TRBV2
J gene: TRBJ2-5
CDR3 protein: CASALHVNQETQYF

V gene: TRBV24-1
J gene: TRBJ2-2
CDR3 protein: CATSDPGRSNTGELFF

V gene: TRBV20-1
J gene: TRBJ2-3
CDR3 protein: CSARAARTGGLSTDTQYF

V gene: TRBV2
J gene: TRBJ1-1
CDR3 protein: CASREGGRTEAFF

V gene: TRBV10-3
J gene: TRBJ2-5
CDR3 protein: CAISESSSPPETQYF

V gene: TRBV29-1
J gene: TRBJ2-1
CDR3 protein: CSVEVHNNEQFF

V gene: TRBV7-2
J gene: TRBJ2-1
CDR3 protein: CASSGRTSGAYNEQFF

V gene: TRBV5-5
J gene: TRBJ2-7
CDR3 protein: CASSLETIAGEHEQYF

V gene: TRBV29-1
J gene: TRBJ2-7
CDR3 protein: CSVRTENSYEQYF

V gene: TRBV6-1
J gene: TRBJ2-3
CDR3 protein: CASSRRGGGSTDTQYF

V gene: TRBV20-1
J gene: TRBJ1-4
CDR3 protein: CSASGTENEKLFF

V gene: TRBV25-1
J gene: TRBJ2-5
CDR3 protein: CASSWGLAGGETQYF

V gene: TRBV7-8
J gene: TRBJ2-7
CDR3 protein: CASSRGTGEYYEQYF

V gene: TRBV7-9
J gene: TRBJ2-5
CDR3 protein: CASGFPGDRVQETQYF

V gene: TRBV5-1
J gene: TRBJ2-5
CDR3 protein: CASSLAAMVGETQYF

V gene: TRBV7-9
J gene: TRBJ2-1
CDR3 protein: CASSYGEQFF

V gene: TRBV5-4
J gene: TRBJ2-7
CDR3 protein: CASSPRTSGLYEQYF

V gene: TRBV5-1
J gene: TRBJ2-3
CDR3 protein: CASSQDHPADTQYF

V gene: TRBV20-1
J gene: TRBJ1-5
CDR3 protein: CSARPPIGQGYQPQHF

V gene: TRBV28
J gene: TRBJ2-7
CDR3 protein: CAAGTSGLSYEQYF

V gene: TRBV19
J gene: TRBJ2-1
CDR3 protein: CASSVRVHNEQFF

V gene: TRBV20-1
J gene: TRBJ2-3
CDR3 protein: CSATPTSGLTDTQYF

V gene: TRBV20-1
J gene: TRBJ2-1
CDR3 protein: CRVTGTGVYNEQFF

V gene: TRBV12-3/TRBV12-4
J gene: TRBJ1-1
CDR3 protein: CASSSTRDRLDTEAFF

V gene: TRBV11-2
J gene: TRBJ2-3
CDR3 protein: CASSLDQGQRSTDTQYF

V gene: TRBV4-1
J gene: TRBJ2-1
CDR3 protein: CASSQENDRTSGRRGEQFF

V gene: TRBV4-3
J gene: TRBJ2-7
CDR3 protein: CASSRRLAGGSSYEQYF

V gene: TRBV7-8
J gene: TRBJ2-1
CDR3 protein: CASSLSQGAHYNEQFF

V gene: TRBV5-6
J gene: TRBJ2-1
CDR3 protein: CASSPGLVWARYNEQFF

V gene: TRBV18
J gene: TRBJ1-2
CDR3 protein: CASSPIGQPANYGYTF

V gene: TRBV5-1
J gene: TRBJ2-6
CDR3 protein: CASSSRGSGANVLTF

V gene: TRBV5-4
J gene: TRBJ1-1
CDR3 protein: CASIMTGGRTEAFF

V gene: TRBV27
J gene: TRBJ2-5
CDR3 protein: CASSLVPLGAAAQETQYF

V gene: TRBV29-1
J gene: TRBJ2-7
CDR3 protein: CSVAGLAGGNEQYF

V gene: TRBV28
J gene: TRBJ2-7
CDR3 protein: CASSSRGSVNGLYEQYF

V gene: TRBV5-1
J gene: TRBJ2-7
CDR3 protein: CASSLAAFNEQYF

V gene: TRBV10-3
J gene: TRBJ2-1
CDR3 protein: CAISEGRDRYNEQFF

V gene: TRBV5-5
J gene: TRBJ2-3
CDR3 protein: CASSLETSGFGDTQYF

V gene: TRBV14
J gene: TRBJ2-3
CDR3 protein: CASSQERLSTDTQYF

V gene: TRBV29-1
J gene: TRBJ2-7
CDR3 protein: CSVEGTGGPYEQYF

V gene: TRBV6-1
J gene: TRBJ2-1
CDR3 protein: CASSEGGRKRVRNEQFF

V gene: TRBV6-2/TRBV6-3
J gene: TRBJ2-1
CDR3 protein: CASSYSDRNNEQFF